These T cell receptor beta chains were read from a single sample in a study of shared clonotypes between healthy human individuals. Assay used: immunoSEQ multiplex PCR; TCRdb lists only in-frame clones, some missing. This table holds about 600,000 clones, 95% to 98% found once. The sequencing input was naive CD8+ T cells sorted from blood. Receptors were obtained from a man younger than 40 in good health. Each CDR3 is given with its conserved first and last residue. Fields, in order: V gene, clone size, D gene, J gene, CDR3 length, CDR3 DNA, CDR3 protein. A D gene is named only where the DNA matches it firmly. Rows give clone size only sometimes, using once, few, many, or a class for an expanded clone.

TRBV13	NA	TRBD1	TRBJ1-1	13	TGTGCCAGCAGCTTCCAGGGGGCCACTGAAGCTTTCTTT	CASSFQGATEAFF
TRBV27	NA	TRBD2	TRBJ2-7	16	TGTGCCAGCAGCCCCTCCCCTAGCGGGAGCTCCTACGAGCAGTACTTC	CASSPSPSGSSYEQYF
TRBV9	NA	NA	TRBJ2-2	12	TGTGCCAGCAGTCCTAACACCGGGGAGCTGTTTTTT	CASSPNTGELFF
TRBV4-3	NA	NA	TRBJ2-7	14	TGCGCCAGCAGCCAAGACGTACACCCCTACGAGCAGTACTTC	CASSQDVHPYEQYF
TRBV19	NA	NA	TRBJ1-5	16	TGTGCCAGTAGTACCTCGGGGTTTAACTTATTTAGTCCCCAGCATTTT	CASSTSGFNLFSPQHF
TRBV29-1	NA	TRBD2	TRBJ2-5	17	TGCAGCGCCTACGGCCTAGCGGGAGTTGGGTACCAAGAGACCCAGTACTTC	CSAYGLAGVGYQETQYF
TRBV27	NA	TRBD1	TRBJ1-2	16	TGTGCCAGCAGCCAAACAATGACAGGGATTATCTATGGCTACACCTTC	CASSQTMTGIIYGYTF
TRBV27	NA	NA	TRBJ1-2	13	TGTGCCAGTACAGATGGGACACCCTATGGCTACACCTTC	CASTDGTPYGYTF
TRBV28	NA	NA	TRBJ2-1	13	TGTGCCAGCAGTCCGGGGGCCTACAATGAGCAGTTCTTC	CASSPGAYNEQFF
TRBV28	NA	TRBD1	TRBJ1-1	14	TGTGCCAGCAGTCCAGGGACAGGGGTCACTGAAGCTTTCTTT	CASSPGTGVTEAFF
TRBV11-2	NA	TRBD1	TRBJ1-2	15	TGTGCCAGCAGCTTAGATCCGGGACAGGGCGGCGGCTACACCTTC	CASSLDPGQGGGYTF
TRBV29-1	NA	NA	TRBJ2-3	13	TGCAGCGCATTCCCGATTAGCACAGATACGCAGTATTTT	CSAFPISTDTQYF
TRBV11-2	once	TRBD2	TRBJ2-1	16	TGTGCCAGCAGGCCTACGGGACTAAAGAGTAGTGATGAGCAGTTCTTC	CASRPTGLKSSDEQFF
TRBV5-6	NA	TRBD1	TRBJ1-2	14	TGTGCCAGCAGCATAAGACAGGGGAACTATGGCTACACCTTC	CASSIRQGNYGYTF
TRBV7-9	once	TRBD2	TRBJ2-7	17	TGTGCCAGCAGCCCCCGGGGACCCGGGCGGGAGAGCTACGAGCAGTACTTC	CASSPRGPGRESYEQYF
TRBV4-1	NA	NA	TRBJ1-5	15	TGCGCCAGCAGCCAAAGAGGGGGGATCAATCAGCCCCAGCATTTT	CASSQRGGINQPQHF
TRBV27	NA	NA	TRBJ1-1	17	TGTGCCAGCAGTTTAATAGCGGGCGACAGCGTGAGCACTGAAGCTTTCTTT	CASSLIAGDSVSTEAFF
TRBV11-3	NA	TRBD2	TRBJ2-1	15	TGTGCCAGCAGCCCCTTCGCGGGAGCGGTGGGTGAGCAGTTCTTC	CASSPFAGAVGEQFF
TRBV10-3	NA	TRBD2	TRBJ2-1	15	TGTGCCATCAGAGCCGGGACTAGCGCCTACAATGAGCAGTTCTTC	CAIRAGTSAYNEQFF
TRBV27	NA	TRBD2	TRBJ2-5	15	TGTGCCAGCAGTTTAAGGACTAGCGTTTCGGAGACCCAGTACTTC	CASSLRTSVSETQYF
TRBV29-1	NA	TRBD1	TRBJ2-1	14	TGCAGCGTTCTTGAACAGGGGGCCTACAATGAGCAGTTCTTC	CSVLEQGAYNEQFF
TRBV7-2	NA	NA	TRBJ1-4	11	TGTGCCAGCAGCTCCCATGAAAAACTGTTTTTT	CASSSHEKLFF
TRBV18	NA	TRBD1	TRBJ2-7	17	TGTGCCAGCTCACCGATTGACAGGGGGCTAATTTTCTACGAGCAGTACTTC	CASSPIDRGLIFYEQYF
TRBV5-4	once	TRBD2	TRBJ2-7	14	TGTGCCAGCAGCCTAGCGGGGCGGCGGAACGAGCAGTACTTC	CASSLAGRRNEQYF